Following are 8 T cell receptor beta chains from one sample sequenced in a study of shared clonotypes between healthy human individuals. Here immunoSEQ multiplex PCR was the method, and the copy in TCRdb shows in-frame clones only, minus some. The sample lists about 500,000 clones, roughly three quarters occurring once. The sequencing sample was made of PBMCs. These receptors originate from a middle-aged woman in good health. Some clones in this sample may be carry-over from other donors' samples.

The rearrangement uses TRBV7-2 and TRBJ1-1; D unclear. The CDR3 is made up of 12 amino acids. The V end was cut by 4 bases, the J end by 11 bases, with 14 bases between. The germline CDR1 and CDR2 sequences are SGHTA and FQGNSA. This CDR3 is CASSSTGPDAFF. In DNA form, the CDR3 reads TGTGCCAGCAGCTCCACGGGCCCCGACGCTTTCTTT.

Concerning this clone: This could be a read error, since a much larger clone is one nucleotide away. J is TRBJ1-5 and V is TRBV7-2; D not resolved. This CDR3 spans 14 amino acids. V dropped 1 base and J dropped 0 bases, with 4 bases sitting between them. The germline CDR1 and CDR2 sequences are SGHTA and FQGNSA. As DNA, the CDR3 is TGTGCCAGCAGCTTAGTATATAGCAATCAGCCCCAGCATTTT. This translates into CASSLVYSNQPQHF.

V is TRBV4-2 and J is TRBJ1-1; TRBD1 aligns across 8 bases. This CDR3 contains 17 residues. Losses at the gene ends were 0 bases for V and 0 bases for J; bases not matched to a gene: 6. Germline-derived CDR1 and CDR2 are LGHNA and YNFKEQ. Here the CDR3 reads CASSQDRQGPLNTEAFF. The CDR3 coding sequence is TGTGCCAGCAGCCAAGACAGACAGGGGCCGCTGAACACTGAAGCTTTCTTT.

This chain links TRBV11-3 with TRBJ2-7; tentatively, D is TRBD1 (5 bases). This CDR3 has 13 amino acids. Trimming took 5 bases from V and 4 from J, leaving 12 bases between them. Germline CDR1 is SGHNT and CDR2 is YENEEA. The CDR3 spells CASSQTQGYEQYF. The CDR3, as DNA: TGTGCCAGCAGCCAAACCCAGGGATACGAGCAGTACTTC.

In regard to this clone: This clone may be a read error of a much larger clone one base away. Other DNA sequences of this sample code for an identical CDR3. The J gene is TRBJ2-6, the V gene TRBV4-1; a weak D match, TRBD2 (5 bases). The CDR3 spans 20 residues. CDR1 is MGHRA and CDR2 is YSYEKL in the germline V gene. This chain's CDR3 is CASSQEASRRVHSGANVLTF. Written as DNA, the CDR3 is TGCGCCAGCAGTCAAGAGGCTAGCCGCCGAGTGCACTCTGGGGCCAACGTCCTGACTTTC.

The chain combines TRBV2 with TRBJ2-3, with 10 positions matching TRBD2. Trimming took 4 bases from V and 3 from J; bases not matched to a gene: 4. This CDR3 spans 15 amino acids. CDR1 SNHLY and CDR2 FYNNEI come from the germline V gene. CDR3 DNA: TGTGCCAGCAGTGCCCTGACTAGCGGGACAGATACGCAGTATTTT. Translated: CASSALTSGTDTQYF.

The CDR3 DNA follows: TGTGCCAGCAGACACACAGGGATTGGCGAAAAACTGTTTTTT. It specifies CASRHTGIGEKLFF. The chain is built from TRBV27 and TRBJ1-4; TRBD1 is a possible D gene (6 bases). V was shortened by 6 bases and J by 8 bases, with 16 bases between the two germline ends. This CDR3 has 14 residues. In germline, CDR1 is MNHEY, CDR2 SMNVEV (reference sequence).

The chain recombines TRBV30 with TRBJ2-3; D gene uncertain. Germline values: CDR1 GTSNPN, CDR2 SVGIG (reference sequence). The CDR3 length is 14 residues. V was trimmed by 1 base and J by 6 bases, leaving 14 bases between them. CDR3 region: CAWSDPLVRDTQYF. CDR3 in DNA: TGTGCCTGGAGTGACCCACTCGTCCGGGATACGCAGTATTTT.